This paragraph covers one TCR beta chain sequence. It lacks a known antigen. It has no much larger one-base neighbor in the sample; base qualities were not kept. The library relied on the immunoSEQ multiplex PCR assay. For the multiplex PCR, a mixture combining 60 forward primers for TCR Vbeta segments and 13 reverse primers for TCR Jbeta segments was used. The CDR3 region of rearranged TCR beta genes was amplified from genomic DNA by a multiplex PCR assay. The Illumina HiSeq System was used to sequence the amplified TCR beta libraries as 87-base-pair reads. From the authors' description of their analysis: In a later analysis, some 80 million unique TCR beta chains were counted across the 500 to 700 repertoires, and roughly 11 million of these chains were shared by at least two donors. To remove PCR and sequencing errors, raw reads were error-corrected and collapsed into unique sequences using a nearest-neighbor algorithm that merged closely related sequences. Alignment of CDR3 sequences to IMGT reference sequences was used to assign V, D and J gene segments. For a sequence to be retained, at least a six-nucleotide match to both a V gene segment and a J gene segment was required. A rearrangement counted as productive if the CDR3 had no stop codons and remained in frame with V and J, and every other rearrangement counted as non-productive. Following IMGT convention, CDR3 was defined as the stretch from the second conserved V-encoded cysteine to the conserved J-encoded phenylalanine. In an earlier analysis of roughly 580 of the donors, sequences lacking an unambiguous match to a single V gene segment were excluded. In an earlier analysis of several hundred of the donors, a V segment was called functional when productive rearrangements were above 56.7%, and segregating when the standard deviation between donors exceeded 5%. A statistical classification framework was developed to diagnose cytomegalovirus status using the catalog of TCR beta chain sequences. In a later analysis, TCR nucleotide sequences were compared against IMGT/GENE-DB human TR gene sequences so that V and J genes could be assigned. The TCRdist pipeline was used in a later analysis to assign CDR3 sequences and most-parsimonious VDJ recombination scenarios. A later analysis defined each TCR beta chain by its CDR3 amino acid sequence plus V-gene family, and excluded reads lacking a unique V-gene family. A later analysis removed nearly 600 highly shared, low-generation-probability nucleotide sequences to deal with suspected cross-contamination and a sequencing artifact. For each public chain, a later analysis derived a clonal expansion index from normalized ranks of inferred template counts within each repertoire. A later analysis computed generation probabilities with a VDJ recombination model fitted to out-of-frame rearrangements, and checked the results against IGoR. In a later analysis, hypergeometric tests were used to score TCR-TCR, TCR-HLA and TCR-CMV co-occurrence, with a repertoire-size bias correction applied to TCR pairs. In a later analysis, false discovery rates were estimated by permuting HLA or CMV assignments 20 times. In a later analysis, co-occurring TCRs were grouped using DBSCAN, with TCRdist sequence similarity added in when clustering inside HLA-allele-positive subsets. Repertoires with fewer than 30,000 or more than 120,000 public chains were left out of co-occurrence clustering, as were roughly five repertoires with anomalous nucleotide sharing. The table was pulled from immuneACCESS by TCRdb, which kept in-frame rearrangements only. Such tables lose some clones; where checked, under half of the loss comes from unresolved V genes, and the rest has no known cause. V, J and clone size were drawn from that table, and D and trimming were deduced from the DNA. This sample holds around 300,000 clones; 65% to 85% were observed only once. Jointly, the top ten make up 2% to 2.5% of the sample.

The cohort comprised some 730 healthy bone marrow donors. Cohort members were all nominally healthy when sampled, although unrecorded immune exposures were likely present. The donor tested CMV seronegative and was one of the 352 seronegative cohort members. Every donor gave a peripheral blood sample, and the peripheral blood mononuclear cells from that sample were used for TCR beta sequencing. The Qiagen DNeasy Blood Extraction Kit was used to extract genomic DNA from the blood cell samples. The sample comes from a study of cytomegalovirus exposure and HLA in healthy donors (dated by TCRdb to the late 2010s). Background for the entire study: An earlier analysis of roughly 500 of the donors reported 250 to 300 Gb of sequence data and 117 million unique TCR beta sequences from about 180 million T cells. About 280 gigabases of sequencing data and approximately 91 million unique TCR sequences made up an early release that covered approximately 620 HLA-typed donors. Of the roughly 390 genotyped donors, approximately 82% fell in the genetic ancestry cluster associated with self-reported Caucasian donors. The study was designed to test whether signatures of past pathogen exposure could be identified by cataloging public T cell receptors. Using immunosequencing, the study profiled T cell repertoires from 640 or so subjects and related those repertoires to cytomegalovirus serostatus. Along with the approximately 650-subject first cohort, a separate validation cohort of over a hundred different subjects was used. To predict cytomegalovirus infection status, the study combined high-throughput TCR immunosequencing, statistical association of individual TCRs with disease status, and machine learning. To study patterns of TCR occurrence, a later analysis re-analyzed previously published TCR beta repertoires from 500 to 850 donors and added high-resolution HLA genotyping. Rather than using new phenotypic data, the later analysis identified candidate immune exposures from TCR beta sequences and from how often those sequences occurred across donors. An earlier analysis of approximately 630 of the donors applied high-throughput TCR beta sequencing to assess whether each TCR beta V gene segment acted as functional or pseudogenic. Alongside the repertoire data, information on donor age, sex, ethnicity and CMV serostatus was compiled. A later genetic analysis took genome-wide SNP genotypes for about 55% of the 666 donors and used that subset as a discovery cohort. All discovery cohort repertoires had been generated on a single sequencing platform. HLA typing covered class I and class II loci at four-digit resolution. The number of typed donors differed by locus: roughly 629-640 for A, B, C, DRB1 and DQB1; approximately 520 for DQA1; around 610 for DPA1; and 400 to 480 for DPB1. Because of strong linkage in the cohort, roughly five DR-DQ haplotypes were treated as single units for association and clustering. Among some 410 genotyped donors of the cohort, an average of around 220,000 unique TCR beta nucleotide sequences was sequenced per donor, of which about 19% were non-productive.

Beyond this particular receptor, the publication reports: Because counts were too low, some 16 rarely observed V segments, including chromosome 9 orphons, were excluded from the earlier analysis of several hundred of the donors. A group of highly shared sequence variants was considered likely to be a technical artifact of the sequencing pipeline. An earlier analysis of some 560 of the donors showed that most TCR beta V segments appeared in productive rearrangements either about 87% or about 30% of the time, which broadly matched IMGT annotations. Cytomegalovirus status was reported to be diagnosed by the classifier with high specificity and sensitivity in both the original and validation cohorts. In a later analysis, most CMV-associated TCR beta chains were found to appear HLA-restricted, with HLA associations seemingly driven largely by CMV exposure. A total of fewer than 200 TCR beta chains were listed by the study as associated with cytomegalovirus. In a later genetic analysis, a missense DCLRE1C variant was associated with V-gene and J-gene trimming of TCR beta chains, and the association was replicated in an independent cohort. A few of the identified cytomegalovirus-associated TCR beta chains were confirmed in vitro to be specific for cytomegalovirus antigens. In a later genetic analysis, fewer N-insertions in productive TCRs were reported among donors in an Asian-associated ancestry cluster than the roughly 700-donor mean. Some IMGT-functional V segments, including TRBV6-2 and TRBV6-3, could not be distinguished by the 87-base-pair reads and were therefore excluded. Presence/absence analyses assumed roughly uniform sequencing depth across donors, an assumption that may not hold. According to the authors, the approach could potentially be generalized to other disease states and immunological phenotypes. When HLA alleles, especially DR and DQ, strongly co-occurred, attributing TCR associations to individual alleles was difficult. Because HLA typing was unavailable for some donors at each locus, only the typed subset was used in association tests. The cohort was sequenced for TCR beta chains only, and without alpha or paired-chain data the features that could be detected were limited. Specific HLA alleles were associated with 15,000 to 20,000 TCR beta sequences at a false discovery rate of 0.05 in a later analysis. A later analysis found that TCR association rates varied across HLA loci, with DRB1 alleles showing the most associated TCRs and HLA-C alleles the fewest. Most TCR sequences were observed very rarely across donors, whereas some public TCRs were present in many individuals. A later analysis found that HLA-associated TCR beta chains were more clonally expanded and had lower generation probabilities than equally common non-associated chains. Linkage disequilibrium might explain the correlated functional status among segregating V segments, but an unknown experimental factor could not be excluded. A further reported finding was that TCR beta sequences accurately predicted the HLA-A and HLA-B alleles for most subjects in the first cohort. Several of the top co-occurrence clusters appeared to be linked to parvovirus B19, influenza, CMV and Epstein-Barr virus, according to a later analysis. For the cohort, immune exposure information was limited to CMV serostatus.

V is clipped by 0 bases and J by 2 bases, and the sequence between their germline boundaries is 7 bases long. Including cysteine and phenylalanine, the CDR3 has 15 amino acids. Here the CDR3 DNA is all that survives: 45 bases in frame from base 1. The CDR1 and CDR2 encoded by the germline V gene are MNHEY and SVGAGI. The chain is assembled from TRBV6-5 and TRBJ2-2; no D gene can be assigned with confidence. This clonotype originated in a female donor in good health and CMV-seronegative. The sample was PBMCs. Here the CDR3 is given as CASSYSRQNTGELFF. The DNA is TGTGCCAGCAGTTACTCGAGACAAAACACCGGGGAGCTGTTTTTT.